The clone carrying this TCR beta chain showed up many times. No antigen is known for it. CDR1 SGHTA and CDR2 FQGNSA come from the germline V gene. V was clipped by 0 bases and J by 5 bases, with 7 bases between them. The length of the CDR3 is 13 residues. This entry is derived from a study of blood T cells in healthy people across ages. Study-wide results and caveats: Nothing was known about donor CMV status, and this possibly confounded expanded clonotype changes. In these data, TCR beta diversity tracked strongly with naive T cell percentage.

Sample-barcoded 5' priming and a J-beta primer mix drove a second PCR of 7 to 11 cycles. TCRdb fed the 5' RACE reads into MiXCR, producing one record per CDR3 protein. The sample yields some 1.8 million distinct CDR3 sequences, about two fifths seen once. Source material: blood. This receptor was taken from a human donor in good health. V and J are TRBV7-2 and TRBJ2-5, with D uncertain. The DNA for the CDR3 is TGTGCCAGCAGCTTAGCGCCAAGGGAGACCCAGTACTTC. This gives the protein CASSLAPRETQYF. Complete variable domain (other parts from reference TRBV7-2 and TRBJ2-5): GAGVSQSPSNKVTEKGKDVELRCDPISGHTALYWYRQSLGQGLEFLIYFQGNSAPDKSGLPSDRFSAERTGGSVSTLTIQRTQQEDSAVYLCASSLAPRETQYFGPGTRLLVL.